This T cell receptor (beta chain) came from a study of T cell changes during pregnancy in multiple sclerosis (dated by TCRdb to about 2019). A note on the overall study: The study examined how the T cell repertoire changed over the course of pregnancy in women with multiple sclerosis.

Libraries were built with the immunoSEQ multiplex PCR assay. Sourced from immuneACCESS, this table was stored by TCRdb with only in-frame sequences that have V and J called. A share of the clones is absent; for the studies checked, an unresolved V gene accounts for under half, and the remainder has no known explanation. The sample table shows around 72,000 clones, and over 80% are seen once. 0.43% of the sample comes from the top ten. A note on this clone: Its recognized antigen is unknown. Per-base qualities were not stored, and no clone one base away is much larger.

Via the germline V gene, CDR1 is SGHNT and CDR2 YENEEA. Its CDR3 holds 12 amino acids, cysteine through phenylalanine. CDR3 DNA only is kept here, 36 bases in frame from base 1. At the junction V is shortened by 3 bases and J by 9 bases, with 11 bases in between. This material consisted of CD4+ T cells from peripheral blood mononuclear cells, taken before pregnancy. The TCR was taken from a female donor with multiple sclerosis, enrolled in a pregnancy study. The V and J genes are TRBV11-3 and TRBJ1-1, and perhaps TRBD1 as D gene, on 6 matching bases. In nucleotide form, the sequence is TGTGCCAGCAGCTTCGGGGGGCGTCAAGCTTTCTTT. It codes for CASSFGGRQAFF.